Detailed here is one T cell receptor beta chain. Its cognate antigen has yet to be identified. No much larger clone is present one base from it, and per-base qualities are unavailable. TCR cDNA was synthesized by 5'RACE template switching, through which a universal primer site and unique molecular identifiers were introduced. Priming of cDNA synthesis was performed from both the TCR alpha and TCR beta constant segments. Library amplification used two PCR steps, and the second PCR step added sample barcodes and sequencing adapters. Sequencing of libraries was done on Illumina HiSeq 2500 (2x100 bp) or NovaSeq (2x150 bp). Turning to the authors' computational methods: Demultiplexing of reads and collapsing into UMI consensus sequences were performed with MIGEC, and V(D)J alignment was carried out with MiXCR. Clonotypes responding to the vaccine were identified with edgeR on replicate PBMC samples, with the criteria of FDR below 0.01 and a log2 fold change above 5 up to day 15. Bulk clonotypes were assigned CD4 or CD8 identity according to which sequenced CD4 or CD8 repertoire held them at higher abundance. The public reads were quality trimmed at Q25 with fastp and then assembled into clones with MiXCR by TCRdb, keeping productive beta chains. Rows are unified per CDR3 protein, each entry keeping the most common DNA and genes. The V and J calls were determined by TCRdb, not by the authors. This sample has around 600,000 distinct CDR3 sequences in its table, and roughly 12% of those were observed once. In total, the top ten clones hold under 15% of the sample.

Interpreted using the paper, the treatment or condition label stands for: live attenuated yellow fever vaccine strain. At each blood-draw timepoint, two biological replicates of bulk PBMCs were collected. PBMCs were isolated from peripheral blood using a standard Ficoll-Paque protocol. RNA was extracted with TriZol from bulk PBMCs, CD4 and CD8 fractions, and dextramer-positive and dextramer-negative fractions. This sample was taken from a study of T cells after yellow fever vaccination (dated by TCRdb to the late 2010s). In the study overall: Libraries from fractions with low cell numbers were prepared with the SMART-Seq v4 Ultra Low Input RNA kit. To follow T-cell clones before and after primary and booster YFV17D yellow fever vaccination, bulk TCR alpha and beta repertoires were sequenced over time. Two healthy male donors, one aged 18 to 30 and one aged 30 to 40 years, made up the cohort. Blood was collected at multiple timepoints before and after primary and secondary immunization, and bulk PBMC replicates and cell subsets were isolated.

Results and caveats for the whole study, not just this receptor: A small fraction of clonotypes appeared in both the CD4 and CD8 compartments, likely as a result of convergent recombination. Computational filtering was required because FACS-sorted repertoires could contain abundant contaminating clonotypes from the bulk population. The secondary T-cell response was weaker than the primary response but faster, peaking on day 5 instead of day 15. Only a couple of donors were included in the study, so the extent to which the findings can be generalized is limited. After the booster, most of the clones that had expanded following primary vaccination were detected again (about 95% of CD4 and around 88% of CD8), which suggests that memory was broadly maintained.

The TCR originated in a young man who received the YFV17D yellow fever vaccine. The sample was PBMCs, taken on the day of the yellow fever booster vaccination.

The nucleotide sequence is given as TGTGCCAGCAGTGCTACAGGGGGTAGGCAGTTCTTC. Its translation reads: CASSATGGRQFF. The receptor chain draws on TRBV6-1 and TRBJ2-1; 8 central nucleotides agree with TRBD1. V loses 4 bases at its end and J loses 12 bases; junction bases beyond the gene matches: 5. The germline V gene supplies CDR1 MNHNS and CDR2 SASEGT. The CDR3 has 12 amino acids, counting the end cysteine and phenylalanine. The read is trimmed to its CDR3 DNA, 36 bases read in frame from base 1.